The entry that follows covers one T cell receptor (beta chain) sequence. Its cognate antigen is unknown. Study processing details: Because ImmunoSEQ provided only junction sequences with no quality scores, the filtering differed. Measured with immunoSEQ multiplex PCR; TCRdb has only the in-frame clones, and not every one. The V and J calls and clone size come from that table; D and trimming were worked out from the DNA. The table includes some 1 million clones, 75% detected once. This entry is derived from a study of shared clonotypes between healthy human individuals. General study points: Non-shared clonotypes showed lower generation probabilities than clonotypes common to all four donors. Only a few donors were included, so the genetic and exposure-history diversity represented was limited.

Material for sequencing was memory CD4+ T cells sorted from blood. The subset here: CD45RA-negative fraction. This clonotype was sampled from a man aged 18 to 29 in good health.

CDR3 DNA sequence: TGTGCCAGCAGTAGACTAGCGGGAGGAGAGACCCAGTACTTC. Translated: CASSRLAGGETQYF. The chain has TRBV6-1 and TRBJ2-5; 13 bases are a match to TRBD2. The CDR3 runs to 14 residues. Looked up from germline, CDR1 is MNHNS and CDR2 is SASEGT. J lost 4 bases, V lost 5 bases, and 1 base had no gene match.